A selection of T cell receptor beta chains follows, all from one sample in a study of T cell responses to AZD1222 COVID-19 vaccine. TCRdb keeps only in-frame clones here, not all; method: immunoSEQ multiplex PCR. The sample shows over 85,000 clones, about 89% of them seen only once. Sequenced material: peripheral blood, taken on day 0 of AZD1222 vaccination. Receptors originate from an adult in good health. Each CDR3 is given with its conserved first and last residue. D genes are given only for firm matches. Size is stated for part of the rows, as once, few or many counts, or as a class when the clone is expanded.

clone size,J gene,V gene,D gene,CDR3 protein,CDR3 DNA
NA,TRBJ1-4,TRBV11-2,NA,CASSLGQSTNEKLFF,TGTGCCAGCAGCTTAGGCCAGTCAACTAATGAAAAACTGTTTTTT
once,TRBJ2-1,TRBV9,TRBD1,CASSPRTDRGGEQFF,TGTGCCAGCAGCCCCCGGACGGACAGGGGCGGTGAGCAGTTCTTC
NA,TRBJ2-7,TRBV28,NA,CASRPRPGSSYEQYF,TGTGCCAGCAGACCTAGACCGGGGAGCTCCTACGAGCAGTACTTC
NA,TRBJ2-1,TRBV11-2,NA,CASSLARTWSYNEQFF,TGTGCCAGCAGCTTAGCAAGGACTTGGTCCTACAATGAGCAGTTCTTC
NA,TRBJ1-2,TRBV5-1,TRBD1,CASSDLPGQGGGYTF,TGCGCCAGCAGCGACTTACCGGGACAGGGTGGTGGCTACACCTTC
NA,TRBJ1-5,TRBV18,TRBD1,CASSPPSGQNNQPQHF,TGTGCCAGCTCACCACCCTCGGGACAGAACAATCAGCCCCAGCATTTT
NA,TRBJ2-7,TRBV5-1,TRBD2,CASSWTSGRGEQYF,TGCGCCAGCAGCTGGACTAGCGGGAGAGGCGAGCAGTACTTC
NA,TRBJ2-3,TRBV5-6,TRBD2,CASSPSRGGDTQYF,TGTGCCAGCAGCCCTTCCCGCGGGGGAGATACGCAGTATTTT
NA,TRBJ2-1,TRBV27,NA,CASTDPRGQRNEQFF,TGTGCCAGCACCGACCCCCGGGGGCAGAGGAATGAGCAGTTCTTC
NA,TRBJ1-1,TRBV19,TRBD1,CASRHDRVNTEAFF,TGTGCCAGTAGGCACGACAGGGTGAACACTGAAGCTTTCTTT
NA,TRBJ1-2,TRBV2,NA,CASSENRSYGYTF,TGTGCCAGCAGTGAAAACAGGTCCTATGGCTACACCTTC
NA,TRBJ2-2,TRBV18,NA,CASSPPDRNTGELFF,TGTGCCAGCTCACCGCCCGACAGGAACACCGGGGAGCTGTTTTTT
NA,TRBJ2-7,TRBV6-5,NA,CARNWGPYEQYF,TGTGCCAGAAATTGGGGGCCCTACGAGCAGTACTTC
NA,TRBJ2-1,TRBV7-2,TRBD2,CASSSPSGGEGSYNEQFF,TGTGCCAGCAGCTCCCCTAGCGGGGGGGAAGGGTCCTACAATGAGCAGTTCTTC
NA,TRBJ1-5,TRBV29-1,NA,CSGGDSNQPQHF,TGCAGCGGTGGAGATAGCAATCAGCCCCAGCATTTT
NA,TRBJ2-7,TRBV5-5,TRBD1,CASSTGTGSSYEQYF,TGTGCCAGCAGCACCGGGACAGGGAGCTCCTACGAGCAGTACTTC
NA,TRBJ1-1,TRBV5-4,TRBD1,CASSSLDRLYTEAFF,TGTGCCAGCAGCTCTCTGGACAGGCTTTACACTGAAGCTTTCTTT
NA,TRBJ1-2,TRBV5-1,NA,CASSLQVAYGYTF,TGCGCCAGCAGCTTGCAGGTGGCCTATGGCTACACCTTC
NA,TRBJ2-1,TRBV4-3,NA,CASSQDLGKGREQFF,TGCGCCAGCAGCCAAGATCTGGGGAAGGGCAGGGAGCAGTTCTTC
NA,TRBJ1-2,TRBV7-2,NA,CASSLDIRPYGYTF,TGTGCCAGCAGCTTAGATATAAGGCCCTATGGCTACACCTTC
NA,TRBJ2-1,TRBV29-1,TRBD1,CSVVRDRGNEQFF,TGCAGCGTTGTTAGGGACAGGGGCAATGAGCAGTTCTTC
NA,TRBJ2-1,TRBV24-1,TRBD2,CATKDSGSGVGEQFF,TGTGCCACCAAGGATAGCGGGAGCGGGGTCGGGGAGCAGTTCTTC
NA,TRBJ2-3,TRBV7-6,NA,CASSLIGADTQYF,TGTGCCAGCAGCTTAATCGGGGCAGATACGCAGTATTTT
NA,TRBJ2-2,TRBV6-2/TRBV6-3,NA,CASSDTLGTGELFF,TGTGCCAGCAGCGATACCCTGGGAACCGGGGAGCTGTTTTTT
once,TRBJ1-1,TRBV7-2,NA,CASSLGAGLNTEAFF,TGTGCCAGCAGCTTAGGGGCAGGGCTGAACACTGAAGCTTTCTTT
NA,TRBJ2-1,TRBV9,NA,CASSVGGGYNEQFF,TGTGCCAGCAGCGTAGGGGGAGGTTACAATGAGCAGTTCTTC
NA,TRBJ1-2,TRBV28,NA,CASSLYGGAPYGYTF,TGTGCCAGCAGTTTATACGGGGGGGCCCCCTATGGCTACACCTTC
NA,TRBJ1-5,TRBV7-9,NA,CASSLDSASNQPQHF,TGTGCCAGCAGCTTAGACAGTGCCAGCAATCAGCCCCAGCATTTT
NA,TRBJ1-2,TRBV28,NA,CASSLGFAYGYTF,TGTGCCAGCAGTTTAGGTTTTGCCTATGGCTACACCTTC
NA,TRBJ1-4,TRBV28,TRBD1,CASRARTGEEKLFF,TGTGCCAGCAGAGCTCGGACAGGGGAGGAAAAACTGTTTTTT
NA,TRBJ1-1,TRBV5-1,NA,CASSLQGTNTEAFF,TGCGCCAGCAGCTTACAGGGTACGAACACTGAAGCTTTCTTT
NA,TRBJ2-2,TRBV19,NA,CASSIGAHYADTGELFF,TGTGCCAGTTCAATCGGGGCGCATTACGCTGACACCGGGGAGCTGTTTTTT
few,TRBJ2-2,TRBV11-2,NA,CASVTAPNTGELFF,TGTGCCAGCGTAACGGCTCCGAACACCGGGGAGCTGTTTTTT
few,TRBJ1-2,TRBV19,NA,CASSSGRGTSNYGYTF,TGTGCCAGTAGTAGCGGCCGGGGTACCTCTAACTATGGCTACACCTTC
NA,TRBJ2-4,TRBV6-4,NA,CASSDVPAWAKNIQYF,TGTGCCAGCAGTGACGTCCCGGCCTGGGCCAAAAACATTCAGTACTTC
NA,TRBJ1-2,TRBV6-5,NA,CASTEEQGRSYGYTF,TGTGCCAGCACCGAAGAGCAGGGACGCTCCTATGGCTACACCTTC
NA,TRBJ2-5,TRBV4-1,TRBD2,CASSQDKGLAGFRETQYF,TGCGCCAGCAGCCAAGATAAGGGACTAGCGGGTTTTCGAGAGACCCAGTACTTC
NA,TRBJ2-2,TRBV7-8,TRBD2,CASSLPLLAGYTGELFF,TGTGCCAGCAGCTTGCCCCTCTTAGCGGGGTACACCGGGGAGCTGTTTTTT
few,TRBJ1-6,TRBV19,NA,CASSMPGNSPLHF,TGTGCCAGTAGTATGCCGGGAAATTCACCCCTCCACTTT
NA,TRBJ2-7,TRBV28,TRBD1,CASSPHLGRDRVFYEQYF,TGTGCCAGCAGTCCGCATTTGGGCCGGGACAGGGTTTTCTACGAGCAGTACTTC
NA,TRBJ2-1,TRBV28,NA,CASSLLGLSSSYNEQFF,TGTGCCAGCAGTTTACTCGGACTATCGAGCTCCTACAATGAGCAGTTCTTC